This is a list of T cell receptor beta chains from one sample in a study of cytomegalovirus exposure and HLA in healthy donors. Assay: immunoSEQ multiplex PCR; the TCRdb copy retains only in-frame clones and omits some. The sample lists roughly 45,000 clones, roughly 94% occurring once. The sample taken for sequencing was PBMCs. These receptors were collected from a woman in her late teens or twenties in good health and CMV-seropositive. Each CDR3 is given with its conserved first and last residue. The D gene is left open where the match is weak. The size field is filled for only some rows; it gives once, few, many or a size class.

TRBJ1-1 14 NA TRBV6-1 NA TGTGCCAGCAATCAGGGCATAATGAACACTGAAGCTTTCTTT CASNQGIMNTEAFF
TRBJ2-7 14 TRBD1 TRBV29-1 NA TGCAGCGTGAAACAGGGGGTGAGCTCCTACGAGCAGTACTTC CSVKQGVSSYEQYF
TRBJ1-2 15 NA TRBV6-5 NA TGTGCCAGCAGTTACTCGACCAGGTTCAGCTATGGCTACACCTTC CASSYSTRFSYGYTF
TRBJ1-1 12 NA TRBV6-6 NA TGTGCCAGCAGGCAGGGGAACACTGAAGCTTTCTTT CASRQGNTEAFF
TRBJ2-5 14 NA TRBV5-8 NA TGTGCCAGCAGCTTGGTGGGCAGACCAGAGACCCAGTACTTC CASSLVGRPETQYF
TRBJ2-3 15 NA TRBV30 NA TGTGCCTCGAGGCACAAAACAACACGGGGGGATACGCAGTATTTT CASRHKTTRGDTQYF
TRBJ1-1 16 NA TRBV10-1 NA TGCGCCAGCAGTGAGTCCTCACGGGGGGGATCCGCTGAAGCTTTCTTT CASSESSRGGSAEAFF
TRBJ2-7 15 NA TRBV5-1 once TGCGCCAGCAGCTTGGAGGGGGGAGGGCCACACGAGCAGTACTTC CASSLEGGGPHEQYF
TRBJ2-7 14 NA TRBV9 NA TGTGCCAGCAGCGTATTCCCGGGACTTTACGAGCAGTACTTC CASSVFPGLYEQYF
TRBJ2-1 15 TRBD2 TRBV28 NA TGTGCCAGCAGTGATACTAGCGGGAGAATAGGTGAGCAGTTCTTC CASSDTSGRIGEQFF
TRBJ2-1 16 TRBD2 TRBV5-1 NA TGCGCCAGCAGCTTGATGAAGCGGGGGACTTACAATGAGCAGTTCTTC CASSLMKRGTYNEQFF
TRBJ2-7 14 TRBD1 TRBV27 once TGTGCCAGCAGTTCGCAGGGGGAAGCCTACGAGCAGTACTTC CASSSQGEAYEQYF
TRBJ1-1 14 NA TRBV2 NA TGTGCCAGCAGTGTCGACAGGATGAACACTGAAGCTTTCTTT CASSVDRMNTEAFF
TRBJ1-1 14 NA TRBV28 NA TGTGCCAGCAGTCGGAACTTAATCGGGGCTGAAGCTTTCTTT CASSRNLIGAEAFF
TRBJ2-5 15 NA TRBV14 NA TGTGCCAGCAGCGCAACCGGGAGCATCCAAGAGACCCAGTACTTC CASSATGSIQETQYF
TRBJ2-5 16 NA TRBV5-1 few TGCGCCAGCAGCTTCAAAGGACATACCACTGGTGAGACCCAGTACTTC CASSFKGHTTGETQYF
TRBJ2-1 14 TRBD2 TRBV28 NA TGTGCCAGTCTGGGACTAGCGGCCTACAATGAGCAGTTCTTC CASLGLAAYNEQFF
TRBJ1-5 12 TRBD1 TRBV7-9 NA TGTGCCACCCGACAGGGGAATCAGCCCCAGCATTTT CATRQGNQPQHF
TRBJ1-5 11 NA TRBV7-2 NA TGTGCCAGCAGCTTAGAAGGGGCCCAGCATTTT CASSLEGAQHF
TRBJ2-7 14 TRBD2 TRBV11-3 NA TGTGCCAGCAGCTTGGCTAGCGGGGGCTACGAGCAGTACTTC CASSLASGGYEQYF
TRBJ2-7 13 TRBD2 TRBV25-1 NA TGTGCCAGCTCCGGACTAGCGGGAGACGAGCAGTACTTC CASSGLAGDEQYF
TRBJ1-1 15 NA TRBV11-2 NA TGTGCCAGCAGCTTAGATCTGTTTGTGAACACTGAAGCTTTCTTT CASSLDLFVNTEAFF
TRBJ2-5 15 TRBD2 TRBV7-3 once TGTGCCAGCAGCTTAATGGGGAGCGGGAGCGAGACCCAGTACTTC CASSLMGSGSETQYF
TRBJ2-5 18 NA TRBV7-8 NA TGTGCCAGCAGCTTAAATCTATTCGGGGGGCCCTCGGAAGAGACCCAGTACTTC CASSLNLFGGPSEETQYF
TRBJ1-2 15 NA TRBV19 NA TGTGCCAGTAGTATTAGGGGCCAGTCCCCCCGTGGCTACACCTTC CASSIRGQSPRGYTF
TRBJ2-1 13 NA TRBV5-1 NA TGCGCCAGCGGGCTCGCCGAACACAATGAGCAGTTCTTC CASGLAEHNEQFF
TRBJ2-7 14 NA TRBV21-1 once TGTGCCAGCAGCAGACAGACCGGGGGCTACGAGCAGTACTTC CASSRQTGGYEQYF
TRBJ1-6 16 NA TRBV25-1 NA TGTGCCAGCAGTGGGGCAGGTAGCTCCTATAATTCACCCCTCCACTTT CASSGAGSSYNSPLHF
TRBJ2-7 16 TRBD2 TRBV28 once TGTGCCAGCAGATTAGCGGGAGGGCCCCCAAGTTTAGAGCAGTACTTC CASRLAGGPPSLEQYF
TRBJ1-5 14 NA TRBV18 NA TGTGCCAGCTCACCGGGAGTGGAGGTGCGGCTCCAGCATTTT CASSPGVEVRLQHF
TRBJ2-5 20 NA TRBV27 NA TGTGCCAGCAGTTTATCGTTGGTAGCGGCCGAGATGGGGAGCCAAGAGACCCAGTACTTC CASSLSLVAAEMGSQETQYF
TRBJ2-7 13 NA TRBV19 NA TGTGCCAGTAGTTACGACAGGTACTACGAGCAGTACTTC CASSYDRYYEQYF
TRBJ2-7 16 TRBD1 TRBV19 NA TGTGCCAGTAGCCCATTGGCCGGGACAGGGGTAGAGGAGCAGTACTTC CASSPLAGTGVEEQYF
TRBJ1-1 11 NA TRBV27 NA TGTGCCAGCATCTACCGTCGGGAAGCTTTCTTT CASIYRREAFF
TRBJ2-7 15 NA TRBV11-2 NA TGTGCCAGCAGCTTAGAAGGGGGTGGTTTATACGAGCAGTACTTC CASSLEGGGLYEQYF